These T cell receptor beta chains were read from a single sample in a study of blood T cell repertoires in COVID-19. Profiled with immunoSEQ multiplex PCR; TCRdb holds only in-frame clones, not every one. The table lists approximately 150,000 clones, just under 85% of them singletons. Sequenced input: peripheral blood. These receptors were collected from a woman at least 80 years old with COVID-19, enrolled during active disease. Both conserved end residues are part of each CDR3. D genes are given only for firm matches. Clone size appears in some rows only: once, few, many, or a class for an expanded clone.

>20|TRBV11-3|NA|TRBJ2-2|TRBD2
CASSPTMVAGGYRNTGELFF
TGTGCCAGCAGCCCGACTATGGTAGCGGGGGGCTACCGGAACACCGGGGAGCTGTTTTTT
>13|TRBV3-1/TRBV3-2|NA|TRBJ1-1|NA
CASSRLSGTKAFF
TGTGCCAGCAGCCGACTGAGCGGGACCAAAGCTTTCTTT
>14|TRBV25-1|NA|TRBJ1-1|NA
CASSESYLNTEAFF
TGTGCCAGCAGTGAATCGTATTTGAACACTGAAGCTTTCTTT
>13|TRBV5-1|few|TRBJ2-2|NA
CASRGLNTGELFF
TGCGCCAGCAGGGGGCTGAACACCGGGGAGCTGTTTTTT
>13|TRBV18|NA|TRBJ1-1|NA
CASSPGRAGEAFF
TGTGCCAGCTCACCGGGCAGGGCAGGTGAAGCTTTCTTT
>17|TRBV5-1|NA|TRBJ1-2|TRBD1
CASSLGATGGGNYGYTF
TGCGCCAGCAGCTTGGGCGCGACAGGGGGTGGGAACTATGGCTACACCTTC
>12|TRBV5-6|NA|TRBJ1-6|NA
CASSLPNSPLHF
TGTGCCAGCAGCTTGCCAAATTCACCCCTCCACTTT
>16|TRBV11-2|once|TRBJ2-5|NA
CASSRPGQGILETQYF
TGTGCCAGCAGCCGTCCGGGGCAGGGGATATTAGAGACCCAGTACTTC
>15|TRBV18|NA|TRBJ1-3|NA
CASSPRSGAGNTIYF
TGTGCCAGCTCACCACGGTCAGGGGCTGGAAACACCATATATTTT
>15|TRBV5-1|NA|TRBJ2-7|TRBD1
CASSFLQTGAYEQYF
TGCGCCAGCAGCTTCCTTCAGACAGGGGCCTACGAGCAGTACTTC
>15|TRBV19|NA|TRBJ1-5|TRBD1
CASSFRDSINQPQHF
TGTGCCAGTAGTTTCCGGGACAGTATCAATCAGCCCCAGCATTTT
>15|TRBV6-5|NA|TRBJ1-3|NA
CASRAEGGRRDTIYF
TGTGCCAGCAGAGCGGAGGGAGGGAGGAGGGACACCATATATTTT
>15|TRBV3-1/TRBV3-2|NA|TRBJ1-1|TRBD1
CASSLSTGGNTEAFF
TGTGCCAGCAGCCTATCAACAGGGGGCAACACTGAAGCTTTCTTT
>15|TRBV6-2/TRBV6-3|NA|TRBJ2-7|NA
CASSYYRDTTYEQYF
TGTGCCAGCAGTTACTACAGGGACACGACCTACGAGCAGTACTTC
>13|TRBV6-5|NA|TRBJ1-6|NA
CASREDHNSPLHF
TGTGCCAGCAGGGAGGACCATAATTCACCCCTCCACTTT
>13|TRBV20-1|NA|TRBJ1-1|NA
CSASPIMNTEAFF
TGCAGTGCTAGTCCTATCATGAACACTGAAGCTTTCTTT
>18|TRBV6-1|NA|TRBJ2-7|TRBD2
CASSEASPAVGGAYEQYF
TGTGCCAGCAGTGAAGCCTCCCCGGCGGTCGGGGGGGCTTACGAGCAGTACTTC
>14|TRBV28|NA|TRBJ1-2|NA
CASRSGISAEGYTF
TGTGCCAGCAGATCAGGGATCTCGGCGGAAGGCTACACCTTC
>13|TRBV6-4|NA|TRBJ1-5|NA
CASARDAGQPQHF
TGTGCCAGCGCGAGAGACGCAGGTCAGCCCCAGCATTTT